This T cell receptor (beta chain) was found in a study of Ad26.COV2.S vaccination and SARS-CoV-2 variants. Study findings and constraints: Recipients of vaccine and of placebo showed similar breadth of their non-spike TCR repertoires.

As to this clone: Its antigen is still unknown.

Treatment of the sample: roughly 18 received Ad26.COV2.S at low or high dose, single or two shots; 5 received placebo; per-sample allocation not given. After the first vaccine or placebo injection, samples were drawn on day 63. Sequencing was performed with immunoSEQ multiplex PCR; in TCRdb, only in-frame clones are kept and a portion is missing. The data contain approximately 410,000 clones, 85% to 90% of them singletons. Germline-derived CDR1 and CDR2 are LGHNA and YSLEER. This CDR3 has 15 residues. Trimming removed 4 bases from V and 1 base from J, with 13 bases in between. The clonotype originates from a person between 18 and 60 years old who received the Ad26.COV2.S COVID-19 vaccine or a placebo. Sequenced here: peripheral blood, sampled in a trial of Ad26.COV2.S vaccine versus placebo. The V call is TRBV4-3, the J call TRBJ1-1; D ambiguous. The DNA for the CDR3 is TGCGCCAGCAGCCGAGATCTACTCCAGAACACTGAAGCTTTCTTT. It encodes CASSRDLLQNTEAFF.